This TCR beta chain was captured in a study of cytomegalovirus exposure and HLA in healthy donors. Findings of the study overall: Within the data, a cluster of highly shared sequence variants was likely a sequencing artifact. In a later analysis, TCR beta V- and J-gene trimming was associated with a missense DCLRE1C variant.

In its sample, this clone was seen a few times. The antigen is unknown. PCR used 60 Vbeta primers and 13 Jbeta primers. The method was immunoSEQ multiplex PCR; TCRdb's version includes in-frame clones alone and lacks a portion of them. This table holds about 160,000 clones, about 73% found once. Trimming shortened V by 6 bases and J by 5 bases, and 17 bases separated the two germline ends. CDR3 length: 15 residues. Per the germline V gene, CDR1 is MDHEN and CDR2 is SYDVKM. Sequencing used PBMCs. This TCR came from a woman aged 35 to 49 in good health and CMV-seronegative. This chain connects TRBV28 to TRBJ2-1; a possible D gene is TRBD1 (6 bases). DNA of the CDR3: TGTGCCAGCAGCCTCCCACAGGGTTGGGACAATGAGCAGTTCTTC. Translating it yields CASSLPQGWDNEQFF. The variable domain in full, with the rest retrieved from reference TRBV28 and TRBJ2-1, is DVKVTQSSRYLVKRTGEKVFLECVQDMDHENMFWYRQDPGLGLRLIYFSYDVKMKEKGDIPEGYSVSREKKERFSLILESASTNQTSMYLCASSLPQGWDNEQFFGPGTRLTVL.